This T cell receptor beta chain was profiled in a study of tumor-infiltrating lymphocytes in oesophageal squamous cell carcinoma. This clonotype was picked up one time. This CDR3 comprises 13 residues. V dropped 5 bases and J dropped 11; count of bases not matched to a gene: 8. Germline V gives CDR1 SGHVS, CDR2 FNYEAQ. TCRdb re-derived calls from the PCR reads in MiXCR, one entry per CDR3 protein. This repertoire shows 9,500 to 13,000 distinct CDR3 sequences, around 60% found once; its top ten account for about a third. This clonotype was obtained from a male donor with esophageal squamous cell carcinoma. Sequenced sample: esophageal tumor tissue. The V gene is TRBV7-6, the J gene TRBJ2-5, with 10 positions matching TRBD1. CDR3 coding DNA: TGTGCCAGCAGCGGGACAGGGGTGTGGGAGCAGTACTTC. Translating it yields CASSGTGVWEQYF.